Listed here are 20 T cell receptor beta chains from one sample, sequenced in a study of cytomegalovirus exposure and HLA in healthy donors. The PCR made use of 60 Vbeta and 13 Jbeta primers. Generated by immunoSEQ multiplex PCR, the TCRdb table keeps only in-frame clones and is missing some. The sample consists of under 300,000 clones, about 93% of them appearing once. The sequenced sample was PBMCs. The source of these receptors is a girl aged 2-10 years in good health and CMV-seronegative.

The V call is TRBV6-1, the J call TRBJ2-7, with TRBD2 identical over 15 bases. The CDR3 length is 17 residues. The V and J ends lost 4 bases and 3 bases, in that order; junction bases with no gene match: 7. Germline V CDR1 and CDR2: MNHNS, SASEGT. The CDR3 reads CASSATRTSGRVYEQYF. In nucleotides, the CDR3 is TGTGCCAGCAGTGCGACCCGGACTAGCGGGAGGGTCTACGAGCAGTACTTC.

The J gene is TRBJ2-7, the V gene TRBV15; 7 bases agree with TRBD2. V lost 1 base and J lost 0; bases outside the gene matches: 9. Germline V gene lookup returns CDR1 LNHNV and CDR2 YYDKDF (reference sequence). The CDR3 sequence is 17 residues long. The CDR3 nucleotides are TGTGCCACCAGCAGAGGCGTTGGGCGGGGGTCCTCCTACGAGCAGTACTTC. This translates into CATSRGVGRGSSYEQYF. Based on the CDR3 plus reference TRBV15 and TRBJ2-7, the full variable domain is DAMVIQNPRYQVTQFGKPVTLSCSQTLNHNVMYWYQQKSSQAPKLLFHYYDKDFNNEADTPDNFQSRRPNTSFCFLDIRSPGLGDTAMYLCATSRGVGRGSSYEQYFGPGTRLTVT.

J is TRBJ1-4 and V is TRBV28; possible D gene TRBD1, 5 bases. V was clipped by 5 bases and J by 6 bases, with 19 bases between them. The CDR3 spans 16 residues. Germline CDR1 MDHEN, CDR2 SYDVKM. The CDR3 nucleotides are TGTGCCAGCAGTCCCGGAGGGGCACGAAGGGATGAAAAACTGTTTTTT. It specifies CASSPGGARRDEKLFF.

CDR3 in amino acids: CASSDHDMSNQPQHF. The CDR3 region has the DNA TGTGCCAGCAGTGACCACGACATGAGCAATCAGCCCCAGCATTTT. The genes are TRBV28 and TRBJ1-5; D is unresolved. This CDR3 is built from 15 residues. Trimming removed 5 bases at V and 1 base at J, with 12 bases between. The germline V gene encodes CDR1 MDHEN and CDR2 SYDVKM.

This chain links TRBV21-1 with TRBJ2-1; TRBD2, the table's D call, lacks a check against the DNA. TRBV21-1 is a known pseudogene. The CDR3 is made up of 17 amino acids. CDR3 sequence reads: CASSKVRLAGSYNEQFF. CDR3 nucleotides: TGTGCCAGCAGCAAAGTACGGCTAGCGGGCTCCTACAATGAGCAGTTCTTC.

The gene calls are TRBV2 and TRBJ2-1; 7 bases fit TRBD2. CDR3 length: 14 amino acids. The germline V gene has CDR1 SNHLY and CDR2 FYNNEI. J was trimmed by 4 bases and V by 6 bases; bases with no gene match: 6. CDR3 sequence (DNA): TGTGCCAGCAGCCGCGGGGGATCATACAATGAGCAGTTCTTC. It specifies CASSRGGSYNEQFF.

This clone appeared a few times. The chain carries TRBV13 and TRBJ2-7; D remains ambiguous. The CDR3 contains 14 residues. V was trimmed by 0 bases and J by 3 bases, leaving 9 bases between them. Germline CDR1 reads PRHDT; CDR2 reads FYEKMQ (reference sequence). CDR3 in DNA: TGTGCCAGCAGCTTAGGACAGAAACACTACGAGCAGTACTTC. Translating gives CASSLGQKHYEQYF.

The chain is built from TRBV5-1 and TRBJ2-7; D remains unclear. Germline loops: CDR1 SGHRS, CDR2 YFSETQ. This CDR3 has 15 residues. V lost 1 base and J lost 0, with 11 bases in between. In DNA, the CDR3 is TGCGCCAGCAGCTTGACCCCAGCGCGCTCCTACGAGCAGTACTTC. Translating gives CASSLTPARSYEQYF.

V and J are TRBV29-1 and TRBJ2-2; D unclear. The length of the CDR3 is 13 residues. Germline CDR1 reads SQVTM; CDR2 reads ANQGSEA. V lost 6 bases and J 4 bases, leaving 12 bases between the germline ends. In nucleotides, the CDR3 is TGCAGCGTCCTAGACCGACTCACCGGGGAGCTGTTTTTT. Translation gives CSVLDRLTGELFF.

J is TRBJ2-5 and V is TRBV5-1; TRBD2 aligns across 11 bases. The CDR3 is made up of 16 amino acids. Trimming removed 4 bases from V and 1 base from J; junction bases left unmatched: 6. Germline V CDR1 and CDR2: SGHRS, YFSETQ. The CDR3 region is CASSAELAGAQETQYF. Here the CDR3 DNA reads TGCGCCAGCAGCGCCGAACTAGCGGGGGCCCAAGAGACCCAGTACTTC.

The rearrangement links TRBV10-2 to TRBJ1-1; unclear D gene. This CDR3 is built from 13 residues. The V end lost 7 bases, the J end lost 8 bases, and 17 bases lay between the germline ends. Germline V gives CDR1 WSHSY, CDR2 SAAADI. The DNA of the CDR3 is TGCGCCAGCACCGCTCCAACCCGCAGAGAAGCTTTCTTT. This codes for CASTAPTRREAFF.

The V and J genes are TRBV23-1 and TRBJ1-5; 7 bases fit TRBD1. TRBV23-1 is placed among ORFs of uncertain function. The trim removed 8 bases at V and 6 bases at J, leaving 13 bases unmatched. The CDR3 runs 15 residues. The CDR3 DNA is TGCGCCAGCCCCCAGGACAGGCAGGGGGGTCAGCCCCAGCATTTT. The encoded protein is CASPQDRQGGQPQHF.

The chain is built from TRBV18 and TRBJ1-4; maybe TRBD1 (5 bases). The CDR3 contains 15 residues. Germline assignment: CDR1 KGHSH and CDR2 LQKENI. Trimming removed 6 bases from V and 4 bases from J, with 15 bases in between. CDR3 amino acids: CASSRDRLINEKLFF. In nucleotides, the CDR3 is TGTGCCAGCTCCCGCGACAGATTAATTAATGAAAAACTGTTTTTT.

This chain connects TRBV5-1 to TRBJ2-3; 7 positions agree with TRBD2. From germline, CDR1 is SGHRS and CDR2 YFSETQ. This CDR3 comprises 14 residues. Trimming at V came to 0 bases and at J to 6 bases, leaving 4 bases not matched to a gene. This chain's CDR3 is CASSLAGGGDTQYF. CDR3 bases: TGCGCCAGCAGCTTGGCGGGAGGTGGGGATACGCAGTATTTT.

The V gene is TRBV11-2, the J gene TRBJ2-3, with TRBD2 matching 12 bases. The CDR3 has 16 amino acids. Germline-derived CDR1 and CDR2 are SGHAT and FQNNGV. Unmatched junction bases numbered 0, after V lost 1 base and J lost 1 base. The CDR3 sequence is CASSLGLAGGTDTQYF. The DNA for the CDR3 is TGTGCCAGCAGCTTAGGACTAGCGGGAGGCACAGATACGCAGTATTTT.

The chain couples TRBV6-5 to TRBJ2-5, with 8 bases matching TRBD2. The CDR3 runs to 15 residues. Germline V lookup: CDR1 MNHEY, CDR2 SVGAGI. J gave up 6 bases and V 7 bases, and 13 bases lay outside the gene matches. CDR3: CASTSSGGRIKTQYF. As DNA, the CDR3 is TGTGCCAGCACCTCCTCCGGCGGGAGGATAAAGACCCAGTACTTC.

V and J are TRBV7-8 and TRBJ2-1; 8 nucleotides line up with TRBD2. Losses at the gene ends were 4 bases for V and 7 bases for J; bases not matched to a gene: 9. Germline CDR1 is SGHVS and CDR2 is FQNEAQ. The CDR3 loop spans 15 amino acids. Here the CDR3 reads CASSSKGLGLNEQFF. CDR3 coding DNA: TGTGCCAGCAGCTCGAAGGGACTAGGACTAAATGAGCAGTTCTTC.

The CDR3 loop reads CASSLGGSSGNTIYF. The CDR3 DNA sequence: TGTGCCAGCAGCTTAGGCGGGAGCTCTGGAAACACCATATATTTT. The rearrangement links TRBV13 to TRBJ1-3; the D is unclear. In germline, CDR1 is PRHDT, CDR2 FYEKMQ (reference sequence). V was pared by 0 bases and J by 0 bases, with 6 bases between. The CDR3 extends over 15 amino acids.

V gene TRBV29-1 combines with J gene TRBJ2-5; D possibly corresponds to TRBD2 (7 bases). Trimming removed 6 bases at V and 5 bases at J, with 16 bases between. This CDR3 is 13 amino acids long. CDR1 and CDR2 (germline): SQVTM, ANQGSEA. CDR3 in DNA: TGCAGCGTCGAGGGGGGGGCTTTGGAGACCCAGTACTTC. Residues: CSVEGGALETQYF.

This rearrangement joins TRBV20-1 to TRBJ2-1; TRBD2 is a possible D gene (6 bases). The V gene's germline CDR1 is DFQATT and CDR2 SNEGSKA (reference sequence). The V end was cut by 4 bases, the J end by 10 bases, with 8 bases between. This CDR3 has 10 amino acids. The DNA of the CDR3 is TGCAGTGCTACGGACTACGAGCAGTTCTTC. This encodes CSATDYEQFF.